This T cell receptor beta chain was sequenced in a study of blood T cell repertoires in COVID-19. Study at large: COVID-19 samples from acute and convalescent phases originated in the United States, Italy and Spain. From T cells, B-cell-depleted T cells, or PBMCs came the material, which was cDNA or gDNA.

There are 18 residues in the CDR3. Trimming took 1 base from V and 5 from J; bases not matched to a gene: 9. Germline V CDR1 and CDR2: SGHVS, FNYEAQ. Authors' processing steps: It was from reference gene primer amplification that nucleated cell counts were estimated. Assay used: immunoSEQ multiplex PCR; TCRdb lists only in-frame clones, some missing. Clone size and V and J calls were adopted from that table, with D and trimming inferred from the DNA. Of hundreds of thousands of clones in the sample, 87% were seen once. This receptor was identified in a young woman who had recovered from COVID-19. The sequencing input was peripheral blood. This chain joins TRBV7-6 and TRBJ2-1, with 12 positions matching TRBD2. The CDR3 nucleotides read TGTGCCAGCAGCTTAGTCGAGGTCCTAGCGGGAGGGAACAATGAGCAGTTCTTC. This translates into CASSLVEVLAGGNNEQFF.